This TCR beta chain appears in the sequencing data of a study of T-cell memory formation after mild COVID-19. Study in general: Across donors, TCR clusters were largely donor specific. General observations from the study: Clones that contracted from day 15 to 85 had balanced CD4/CD8; later expanders were CD4+ biased.

UMIs and sample barcodes were carried by the TCR alpha and TCR beta cDNA libraries that 5'RACE produced using constant-segment primers. MiXCR was run by TCRdb on the 5' RACE reads, yielding one entry per CDR3 protein. The sample carries approximately 110,000 distinct CDR3 sequences, 22% recorded once. A remark on this clonotype: Antigen: not known.

CDR1 SGDLS and CDR2 YYNGEE come from the germline V gene. The CDR3 is 15 residues long. The junction had 7 bases not matched to a gene; V was cut back by 7 bases and J by 0 bases. The chain employs TRBV9 and TRBJ1-3, with 7 positions matching TRBD1. The origin of this receptor is a man younger than 35 who had mild COVID-19 (a few samples of this study predate the infection). Cell type and time point are not known. The sample comprised PBMCs or a T cell subset sorted from them (not recorded which). The CDR3 is CASGGTVVSGNTIYF. CDR3 nucleotide sequence: TGTGCCAGCGGCGGGACAGTAGTCTCTGGAAACACCATATATTTT.